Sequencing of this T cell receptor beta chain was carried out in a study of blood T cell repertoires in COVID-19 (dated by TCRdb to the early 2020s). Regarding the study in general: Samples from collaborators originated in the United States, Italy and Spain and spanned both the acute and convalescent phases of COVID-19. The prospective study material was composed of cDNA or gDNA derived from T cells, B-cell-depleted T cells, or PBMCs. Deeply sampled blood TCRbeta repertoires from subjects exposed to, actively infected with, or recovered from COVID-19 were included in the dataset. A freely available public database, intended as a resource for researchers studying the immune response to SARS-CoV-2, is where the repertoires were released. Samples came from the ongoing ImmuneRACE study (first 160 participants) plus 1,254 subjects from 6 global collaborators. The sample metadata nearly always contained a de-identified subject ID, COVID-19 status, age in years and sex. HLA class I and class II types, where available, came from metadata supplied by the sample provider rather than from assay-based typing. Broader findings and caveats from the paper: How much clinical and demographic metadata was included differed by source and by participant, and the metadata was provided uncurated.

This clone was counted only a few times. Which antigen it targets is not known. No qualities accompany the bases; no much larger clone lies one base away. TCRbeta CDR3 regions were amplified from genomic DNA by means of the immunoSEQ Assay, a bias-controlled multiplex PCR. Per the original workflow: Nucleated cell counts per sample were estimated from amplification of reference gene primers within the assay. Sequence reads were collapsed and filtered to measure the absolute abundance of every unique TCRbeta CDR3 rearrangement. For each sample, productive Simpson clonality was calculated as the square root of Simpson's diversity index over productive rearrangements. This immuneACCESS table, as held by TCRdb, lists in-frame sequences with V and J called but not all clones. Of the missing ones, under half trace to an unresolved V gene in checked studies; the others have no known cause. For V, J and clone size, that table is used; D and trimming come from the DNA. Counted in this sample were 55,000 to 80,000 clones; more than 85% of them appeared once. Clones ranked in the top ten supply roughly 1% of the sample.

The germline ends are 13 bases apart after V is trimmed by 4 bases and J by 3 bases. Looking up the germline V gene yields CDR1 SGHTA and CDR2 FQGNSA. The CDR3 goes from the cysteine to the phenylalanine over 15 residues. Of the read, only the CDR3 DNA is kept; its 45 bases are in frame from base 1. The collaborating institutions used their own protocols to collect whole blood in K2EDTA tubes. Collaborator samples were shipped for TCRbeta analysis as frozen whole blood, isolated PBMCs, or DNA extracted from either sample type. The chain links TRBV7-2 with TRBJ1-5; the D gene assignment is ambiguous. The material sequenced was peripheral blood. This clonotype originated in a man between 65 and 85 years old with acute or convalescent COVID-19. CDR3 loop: CASSSAAGINQPQHF. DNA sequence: TGTGCCAGCAGCTCTGCTGCCGGGATCAATCAGCCCCAGCATTTT.